The clone carrying this T cell receptor beta chain was observed a few times. What it binds is not known. This CDR3 comprises 15 residues. V trimming: 2 bases; J trimming: 2 bases; junction bases outside the gene matches: 3. In germline, CDR1 is SGDLS, CDR2 YYNGEE. RNA transcripts were the template for amplifying TCR beta CDR3 regions. HTBI primers were the set used in a first-round RT-PCR of the TCR CDR3. Using its own MiXCR run on the multiplex PCR reads, TCRdb lists one record per CDR3 protein. The table has hundreds of thousands of distinct CDR3 sequences, roughly 18% seen once. This sample stems from a study of T cells in Graves' hyperthyroidism and ophthalmopathy. Study results and limitations: Stable hyperthyroidism and ophthalmopathy were separated using 13 V-J signatures.

This TCR came from a man aged 40-50 years with Graves' hyperthyroidism. The sequenced sample consisted of blood. The V call is TRBV9, the J call TRBJ2-1, with 8 nucleotides matching TRBD2. Here the CDR3 reads CASSVTGGPYNEQFF. CDR3 sequence (DNA): TGTGCCAGCAGCGTGACGGGGGGGCCCTACAATGAGCAGTTCTTC.